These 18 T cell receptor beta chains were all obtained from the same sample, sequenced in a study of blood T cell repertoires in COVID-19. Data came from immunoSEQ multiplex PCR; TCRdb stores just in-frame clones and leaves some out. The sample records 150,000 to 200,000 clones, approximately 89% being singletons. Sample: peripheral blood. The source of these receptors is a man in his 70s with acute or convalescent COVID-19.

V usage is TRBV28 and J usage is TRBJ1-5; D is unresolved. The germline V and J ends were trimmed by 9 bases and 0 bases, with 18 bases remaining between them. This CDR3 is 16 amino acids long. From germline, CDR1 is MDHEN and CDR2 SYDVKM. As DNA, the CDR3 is TGTGCCAGTAAGGTGACAAACTCATATAGCAATCAGCCCCAGCATTTT. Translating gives CASKVTNSYSNQPQHF. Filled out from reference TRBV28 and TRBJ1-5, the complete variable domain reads DVKVTQSSRYLVKRTGEKVFLECVQDMDHENMFWYRQDPGLGLRLIYFSYDVKMKEKGDIPEGYSVSREKKERFSLILESASTNQTSMYLCASKVTNSYSNQPQHFGDGTRLSIL.

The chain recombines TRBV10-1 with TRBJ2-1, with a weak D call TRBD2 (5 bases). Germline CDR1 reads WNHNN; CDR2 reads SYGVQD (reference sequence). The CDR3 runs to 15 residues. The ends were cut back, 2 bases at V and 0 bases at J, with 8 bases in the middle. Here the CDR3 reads CASSEMGSSYNEQFF. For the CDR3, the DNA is TGCGCCAGCAGTGAGATGGGGAGCTCCTACAATGAGCAGTTCTTC.

The CDR3 coding sequence is TGTGCCAGCAGTCCCGGGACAGGGAACACTGAAGCTTTCTTT. Its translation is CASSPGTGNTEAFF. The chain carries TRBV6-5 and TRBJ1-1; 8 bases match TRBD1. V shed 5 bases, J shed 1 base, and the junction held 3 bases outside the gene matches. CDR3 size: 14 residues. Looked up from germline, CDR1 is MNHEY and CDR2 is SVGAGI.

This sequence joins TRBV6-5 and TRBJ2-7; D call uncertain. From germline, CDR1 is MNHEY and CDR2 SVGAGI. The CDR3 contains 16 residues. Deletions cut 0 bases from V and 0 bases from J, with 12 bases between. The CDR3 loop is CASSYSSYSPSYEQYF. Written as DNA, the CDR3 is TGTGCCAGCAGTTACTCCTCTTACAGTCCCTCCTACGAGCAGTACTTC.

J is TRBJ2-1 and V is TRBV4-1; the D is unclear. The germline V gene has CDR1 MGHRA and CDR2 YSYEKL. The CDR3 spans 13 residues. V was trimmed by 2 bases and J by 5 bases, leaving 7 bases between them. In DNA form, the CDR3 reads TGCGCCAGCAGCCAAAGACTTAACAATGAGCAGTTCTTC. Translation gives CASSQRLNNEQFF.

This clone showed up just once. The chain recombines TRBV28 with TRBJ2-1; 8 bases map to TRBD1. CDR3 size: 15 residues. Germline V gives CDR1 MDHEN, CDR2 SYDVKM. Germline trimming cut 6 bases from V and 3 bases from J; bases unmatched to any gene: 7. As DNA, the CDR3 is TGTGCCAGCAGCAAAGACAGGGGTCTCTACAATGAGCAGTTCTTC. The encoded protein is CASSKDRGLYNEQFF. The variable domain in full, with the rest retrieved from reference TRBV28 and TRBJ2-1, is DVKVTQSSRYLVKRTGEKVFLECVQDMDHENMFWYRQDPGLGLRLIYFSYDVKMKEKGDIPEGYSVSREKKERFSLILESASTNQTSMYLCASSKDRGLYNEQFFGPGTRLTVL.

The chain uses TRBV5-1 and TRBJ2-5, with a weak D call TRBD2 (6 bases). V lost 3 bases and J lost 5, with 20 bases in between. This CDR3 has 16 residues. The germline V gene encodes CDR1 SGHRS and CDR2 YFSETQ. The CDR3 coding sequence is TGCGCCAGCAGCTCCCATCGTGGGAGGTTTGCGGAGACCCAGTACTTC. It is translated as CASSSHRGRFAETQYF.

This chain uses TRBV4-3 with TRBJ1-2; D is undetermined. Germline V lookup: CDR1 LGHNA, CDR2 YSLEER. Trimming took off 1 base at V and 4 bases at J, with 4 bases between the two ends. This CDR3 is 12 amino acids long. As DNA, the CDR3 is TGCGCCAGCAGCCAAGGGCTCTATGGCTACACCTTC. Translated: CASSQGLYGYTF.

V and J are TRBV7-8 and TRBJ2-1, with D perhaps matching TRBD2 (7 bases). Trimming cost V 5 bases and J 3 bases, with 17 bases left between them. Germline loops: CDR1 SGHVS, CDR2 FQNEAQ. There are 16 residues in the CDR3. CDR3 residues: CASSIGAGAIYNEQFF. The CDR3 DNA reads TGTGCCAGCAGCATTGGGGCGGGGGCCATCTACAATGAGCAGTTCTTC. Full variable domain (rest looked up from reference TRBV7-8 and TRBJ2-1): GAGVSQSPRYKVAKRGQDVALRCDPISGHVSLFWYQQALGQGPEFLTYFQNEAQLDKSGLPSDRFFAERPEGSVSTLKIQRTQQEDSAVYLCASSIGAGAIYNEQFFGPGTRLTVL.

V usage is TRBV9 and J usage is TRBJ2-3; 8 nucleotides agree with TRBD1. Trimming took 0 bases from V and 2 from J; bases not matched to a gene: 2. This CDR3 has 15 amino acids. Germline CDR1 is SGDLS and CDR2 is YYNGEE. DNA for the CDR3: TGTGCCAGCAGCGTAGGGACAGGGACCACAGATACGCAGTATTTT. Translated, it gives CASSVGTGTTDTQYF. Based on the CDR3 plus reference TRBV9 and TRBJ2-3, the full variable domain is DSGVTQTPKHLITATGQRVTLRCSPRSGDLSVYWYQQSLDQGLQFLIQYYNGEERAKGNILERFSAQQFPDLHSELNLSSLELGDSALYFCASSVGTGTTDTQYFGPGTRLTVL.

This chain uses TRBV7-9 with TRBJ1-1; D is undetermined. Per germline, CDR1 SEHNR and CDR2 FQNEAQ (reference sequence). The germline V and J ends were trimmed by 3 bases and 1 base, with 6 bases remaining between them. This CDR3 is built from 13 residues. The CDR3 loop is CASSFSGNTEAFF. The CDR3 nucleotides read TGTGCCAGCAGCTTTAGCGGGAACACTGAAGCTTTCTTT.

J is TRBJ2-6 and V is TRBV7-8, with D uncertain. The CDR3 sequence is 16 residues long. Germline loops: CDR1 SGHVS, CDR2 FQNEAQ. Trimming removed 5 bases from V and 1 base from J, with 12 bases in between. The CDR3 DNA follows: TGTGCCAGCAGCCCTATCACCCTTTCTGGGGCCAACGTCCTGACTTTC. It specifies CASSPITLSGANVLTF. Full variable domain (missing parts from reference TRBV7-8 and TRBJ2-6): GAGVSQSPRYKVAKRGQDVALRCDPISGHVSLFWYQQALGQGPEFLTYFQNEAQLDKSGLPSDRFFAERPEGSVSTLKIQRTQQEDSAVYLCASSPITLSGANVLTFGAGSRLTVL.

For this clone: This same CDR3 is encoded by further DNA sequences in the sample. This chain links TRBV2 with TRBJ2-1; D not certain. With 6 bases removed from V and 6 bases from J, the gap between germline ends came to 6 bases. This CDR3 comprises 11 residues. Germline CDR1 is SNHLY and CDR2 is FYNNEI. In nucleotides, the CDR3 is TGTGCCAGCAGCGTTCTCAATGAGCAGTTCTTC. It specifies CASSVLNEQFF.

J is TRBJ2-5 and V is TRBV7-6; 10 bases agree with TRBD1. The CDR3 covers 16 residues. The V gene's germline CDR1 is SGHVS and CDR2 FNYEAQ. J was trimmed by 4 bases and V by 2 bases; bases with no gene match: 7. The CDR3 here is CASSLNSGQGGETQYF. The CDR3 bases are TGTGCCAGCAGCTTAAACTCCGGACAGGGGGGAGAGACCCAGTACTTC.

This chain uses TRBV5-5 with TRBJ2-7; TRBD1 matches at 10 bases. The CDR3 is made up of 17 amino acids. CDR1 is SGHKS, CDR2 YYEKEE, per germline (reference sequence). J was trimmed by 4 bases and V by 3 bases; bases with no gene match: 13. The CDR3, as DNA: TGTGCCAGCAGCTCGTCAACCGGGACAGGGGTCTTTTACGAGCAGTACTTC. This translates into CASSSSTGTGVFYEQYF.

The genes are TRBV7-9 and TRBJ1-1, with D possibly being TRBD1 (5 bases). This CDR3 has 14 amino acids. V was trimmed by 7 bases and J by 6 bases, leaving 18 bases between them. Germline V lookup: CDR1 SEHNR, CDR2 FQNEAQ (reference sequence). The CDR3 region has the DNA TGTGCCAGCAAAAGGGGAAACGCGGGAGCTGAAGCTTTCTTT. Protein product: CASKRGNAGAEAFF.

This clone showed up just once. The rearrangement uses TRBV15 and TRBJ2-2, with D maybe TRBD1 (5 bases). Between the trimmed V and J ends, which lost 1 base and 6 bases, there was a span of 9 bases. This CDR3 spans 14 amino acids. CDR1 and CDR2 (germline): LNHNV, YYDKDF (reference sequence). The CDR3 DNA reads TGTGCCACCAGCAGAGGCCAGGGTCCCGGGGAGCTGTTTTTT. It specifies CATSRGQGPGELFF. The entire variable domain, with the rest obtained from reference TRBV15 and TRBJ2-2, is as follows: DAMVIQNPRYQVTQFGKPVTLSCSQTLNHNVMYWYQQKSSQAPKLLFHYYDKDFNNEADTPDNFQSRRPNTSFCFLDIRSPGLGDTAMYLCATSRGQGPGELFFGEGSRLTVL.

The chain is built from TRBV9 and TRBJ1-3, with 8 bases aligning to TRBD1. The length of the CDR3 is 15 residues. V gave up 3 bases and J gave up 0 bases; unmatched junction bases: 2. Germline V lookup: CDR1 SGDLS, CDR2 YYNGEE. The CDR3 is CASSDRGYSGNTIYF. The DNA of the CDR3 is TGTGCCAGCAGCGACAGGGGGTACTCTGGAAACACCATATATTTT.